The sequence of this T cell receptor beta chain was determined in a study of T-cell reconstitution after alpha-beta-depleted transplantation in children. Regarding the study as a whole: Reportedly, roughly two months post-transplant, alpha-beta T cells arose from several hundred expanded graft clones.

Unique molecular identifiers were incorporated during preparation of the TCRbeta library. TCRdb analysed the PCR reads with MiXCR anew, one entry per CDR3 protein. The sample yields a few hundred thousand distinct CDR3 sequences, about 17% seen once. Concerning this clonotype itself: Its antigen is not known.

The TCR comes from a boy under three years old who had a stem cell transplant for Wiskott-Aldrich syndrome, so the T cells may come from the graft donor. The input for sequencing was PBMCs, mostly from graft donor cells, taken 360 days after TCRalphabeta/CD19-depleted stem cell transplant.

The DNA for the CDR3 is TGCAGTGCACTCGGGACTAGCGGATCAGATACGCAGTATTTT. This translates into CSALGTSGSDTQYF. This rearrangement joins TRBV20-1 to TRBJ2-3; 11 bases align to TRBD2. The CDR3 runs to 14 residues. Germline V gives CDR1 DFQATT, CDR2 SNEGSKA (reference sequence). V lost 6 bases, J lost 4 bases, and 6 bases stayed unmatched.